This TCR beta chain was found in a study of cytomegalovirus exposure and HLA in healthy donors. Background on the study: For the roughly 390 genotyped donors, 75% to 90% fell within the Caucasian-associated ancestry cluster.

PCR employed 60 Vbeta and 13 Jbeta primers. Assay used: immunoSEQ multiplex PCR; TCRdb lists only in-frame clones, some missing. The repertoire has just over 150,000 clones, nearly 80% of them found once; the top ten carry under 4%. This clone was seen a handful of times. The specimen sequenced was PBMCs. This sequence originates from a woman aged 40 to 50 in good health and CMV-seronegative.

CDR3 sequence (DNA): TGCGCCAGCAGCTTGGGGACAGGGAGTAATGAAAAACTGTTTTTT. Amino acid sequence: CASSLGTGSNEKLFF. The chain combines TRBV5-1 with TRBJ1-4, with 8 positions matching TRBD1. CDR1 is SGHRS, CDR2 YFSETQ, per germline. V shed 0 bases, J shed 4 bases, and the junction held 2 bases outside the gene matches. This CDR3 has 15 residues.